These 26 T cell receptor beta chains came from one sample sequenced in a study of Ad26.COV2.S vaccination and SARS-CoV-2 variants. The data were produced by immunoSEQ multiplex PCR, yet TCRdb's version contains in-frame clones alone and is incomplete. The sample shows a few hundred thousand clones, around nine tenths of them seen only once. Treatment meaning: 15 to 20 received Ad26.COV2.S at low or high dose, single or two shots; 5 received placebo; per-sample allocation not given. Following the first vaccine or placebo injection, samples were taken on day 63. The material was peripheral blood, obtained in a trial of Ad26.COV2.S vaccine versus placebo. These receptors came from a person aged 18-60 years who received the Ad26.COV2.S COVID-19 vaccine or a placebo.

This sequence joins TRBV4-1 and TRBJ2-7; D gene ambiguous. V lost 0 bases, J lost 2 bases, and 5 bases lay in between. Germline V gene lookup returns CDR1 MGHRA and CDR2 YSYEKL. The CDR3 has 13 amino acids. CDR3 amino acids: CASSQEIAYEQYF. The CDR3 nucleotides read TGCGCCAGCAGCCAAGAAATCGCCTACGAGCAGTACTTC.

This clone has a handful of counts. This sequence joins TRBV20-1 and TRBJ2-7; D call uncertain. Trimming stripped 3 bases from V and 3 bases from J, with 6 bases between. The CDR3 is 11 amino acids. Germline-derived CDR1 and CDR2 are DFQATT and SNEGSKA (reference sequence). CDR3 nucleotides: TGCAGTGCTAGCGTTTACTACGAGCAGTACGTC. Amino acids: CSASVYYEQYV.

The DNA of the CDR3 is TGTGCCACCAGCGCTCAGGGGTTTGGGGGCTACACCTTC. The encoded protein is CATSAQGFGGYTF. This chain connects TRBV24-1 to TRBJ1-2, with D possibly TRBD1 on 6 matching bases. Germline assignment: CDR1 KGHDR and CDR2 SFDVKD. This CDR3 spans 13 amino acids. V was clipped by 7 bases and J by 8 bases, with 16 bases between them.

CDR3 nucleotide sequence: TGTGCCAGCAGCCAGCTACTAGCGGGAGGGCCCGGTGAGCAGTTCTTC. Translating it yields CASSQLLAGGPGEQFF. The V call is TRBV14, the J call TRBJ2-1; 13 nucleotides match TRBD2. Per the germline V gene, CDR1 is SGHDN and CDR2 is FVKESK. The CDR3 extends over 16 amino acids. The V segment lost 3 bases and the J segment 9 bases; nucleotides outside the gene matches: 8.

The gene calls are TRBV19 and TRBJ2-1; D remains ambiguous. Trimming left V 5 bases short and J 10 bases short, with 9 bases between. The CDR3 has 11 amino acids. Germline CDR1 is LNHDA and CDR2 is SQIVND (reference sequence). The CDR3 coding sequence is TGTGCCAGTAGTCGGACCAGGGAGCAGTTCTTC. Its translation is CASSRTREQFF.

The J gene is TRBJ1-1, the V gene TRBV11-3; D is uncertain. V was shortened by 0 bases and J by 8 bases, with 7 bases between the two germline ends. The CDR3 has 12 amino acids. Germline CDR1 and CDR2: SGHNT and YENEEA. This CDR3 is CASSLETGEAFF. The CDR3 nucleotides read TGTGCCAGCAGCTTAGAAACCGGAGAAGCTTTCTTT.

The chain joins TRBV5-8 to TRBJ2-5; 7 nucleotides line up with TRBD2. The ends lost 3 bases at V and 4 bases at J; junction bases unmatched: 0. Per the germline V gene, CDR1 is SGHTS and CDR2 is YDEGEE. The CDR3 is made up of 12 amino acids. CDR3 bases: TGTGCCAGCAGCTGGGGGGGAGAGACCCAGTACTTC. Its translation: CASSWGGETQYF.

V usage is TRBV11-2 and J usage is TRBJ2-1; no clear D gene. Per germline, CDR1 SGHAT and CDR2 FQNNGV. The CDR3 runs to 12 residues. Trimming shortened V by 5 bases and J by 3 bases, and 5 bases separated the two germline ends. CDR3 sequence (DNA): TGTGCCAGCAGCGCGGACTACAATGAGCAGTTCTTC. Its translation is CASSADYNEQFF. Looking up the rest from reference TRBV11-2 and TRBJ2-1 gives the full variable domain: EAGVAQSPRYKIIEKRQSVAFWCNPISGHATLYWYQQILGQGPKLLIQFQNNGVVDDSQLPKDRFSAERLKGVDSTLKIQPAKLEDSAVYLCASSADYNEQFFGPGTRLTVL.

The chain uses TRBV19 and TRBJ2-7; TRBD2 is a possible D gene (6 bases). The germline gives CDR1 LNHDA, CDR2 SQIVND (reference sequence). This CDR3 is built from 11 residues. The V end was cut by 6 bases, the J end by 5 bases, with 8 bases between. The CDR3 protein is CASRDYDEQYF. The CDR3 DNA is TGTGCCAGTAGGGACTATGACGAGCAGTACTTC.

The CDR3 coding sequence is TGTGCCAGCAGTTTATGGGGGGAGGATGGCTACACCTTC. The encoded protein is CASSLWGEDGYTF. The V call is TRBV27, the J call TRBJ1-2; D perhaps matches TRBD1 (5 bases). V gave up 1 base and J gave up 6 bases, with 9 bases separating them. There are 13 residues in the CDR3. Germline V CDR1 and CDR2: MNHEY, SMNVEV (reference sequence).

This clone was counted between two and nine times. The chain uses TRBV6-4 and TRBJ1-5; D unclear. Trimming pared 9 bases from V and 5 bases from J, leaving 8 bases between. The CDR3 loop spans 11 amino acids. Germline V lookup: CDR1 MRHNA, CDR2 SNTAGT. Here the CDR3 reads CASPSHQPQHF. The DNA for the CDR3 is TGTGCCAGTCCCTCGCATCAGCCCCAGCATTTT.

V usage is TRBV27 and J usage is TRBJ2-3, with 8 positions matching TRBD2. Germline V gene sequence: CDR1 MNHEY, CDR2 SMNVEV (reference sequence). There are 16 residues in the CDR3. With V trimmed by 6 bases and J by 3 bases, 11 bases remained unmatched. Here the CDR3 DNA reads TGTGCCAGCAGACCTATTAGCGGGGCGCAGACAGATACGCAGTATTTT. Its translation: CASRPISGAQTDTQYF.

This rearrangement joins TRBV15 to TRBJ2-5, with unresolved D. V shed 0 bases and J shed 0 bases, with 14 bases lying between them. Germline V CDR1 and CDR2: LNHNV, YYDKDF (reference sequence). CDR3 length equals 17 residues. This chain's CDR3 is CATSRDLGERNQETQYF. The CDR3 nucleotides read TGTGCCACCAGCAGAGATCTGGGCGAGCGCAACCAAGAGACCCAGTACTTC.

This chain connects TRBV18 to TRBJ2-7, with 9 bases fitting TRBD1. Germline V CDR1 and CDR2: KGHSH, LQKENI. The CDR3 consists of 15 residues. V shed 6 bases, J shed 0 bases, and the junction held 6 bases outside the gene matches. The CDR3 coding sequence is TGTGCCAGCTCCCAGGGACAGGGAAGCTCCTACGAGCAGTACGTC. This sequence encodes CASSQGQGSSYEQYV.

V gene TRBV6-5 combines with J gene TRBJ1-1; D is ambiguous. The CDR3 is made up of 13 amino acids. Germline loops: CDR1 MNHEY, CDR2 SVGAGI. V was trimmed by 2 bases and J by 4 bases, leaving 8 bases between them. CDR3 nucleotides: TGTGCCAGCAGTTACCGCCCAGGCACTGAAGCTTTCTTT. Its protein is CASSYRPGTEAFF.

The chain joins TRBV6-4 to TRBJ2-1; D may be TRBD1 (6 bases). The CDR3 has 14 residues. Germline V gene lookup returns CDR1 MRHNA and CDR2 SNTAGT. The germline V and J ends were trimmed by 0 bases and 9 bases, with 12 bases remaining between them. CDR3 nucleotides: TGTGCCAGCAGTGACTCGATGGTACAGGGTGAGCAGTTCTTC. This codes for CASSDSMVQGEQFF.

This clone was counted a single time. J is TRBJ2-5 and V is TRBV6-5, with D uncertain. This CDR3 comprises 12 residues. V shed 9 bases and J shed 5 bases, with 13 bases lying between them. CDR1 and CDR2 (germline): MNHEY, SVGAGI. In DNA, the CDR3 is TGTGCCAGTAAAAAATTTGGGGAGACCCAGTACTTC. Translated, it gives CASKKFGETQYF.

The rearrangement uses TRBV5-1 and TRBJ2-1, with TRBD2 matching over 14 bases. V was pared by 3 bases and J by 1 base, with 9 bases of the junction left unmatched. Germline CDR1 reads SGHRS; CDR2 reads YFSETQ. The CDR3 length is 19 residues. The CDR3 protein is CASSYWTSGGSLSYNEQFF. The CDR3 DNA reads TGCGCCAGCAGCTACTGGACTAGCGGGGGGTCGTTGTCCTACAATGAGCAGTTCTTC.

V usage is TRBV5-1 and J usage is TRBJ1-4, with TRBD1 matching over 11 bases. Germline V CDR1 and CDR2: SGHRS, YFSETQ. The V gene end was trimmed by 3 bases and the J gene end by 8 bases; junction bases not matched to a gene: 6. The CDR3 is 15 residues long. The CDR3 here is CASSSSGTGGEKLFF. CDR3 DNA sequence: TGCGCCAGCAGCTCCTCCGGGACAGGGGGGGAAAAACTGTTTTTT.

CDR3 residues: CASSLTGSSYNSPLHF. Written as DNA, the CDR3 is TGCGCCAGCAGCTTGACAGGGAGCTCCTATAATTCACCCCTCCACTTT. V usage is TRBV5-1 and J usage is TRBJ1-6; D may be TRBD1 (6 bases). V was shortened by 1 base and J by 0 bases, with 8 bases between the two germline ends. This CDR3 has 16 amino acids. Germline CDR1 SGHRS, CDR2 YFSETQ. The variable domain in full, completed from reference TRBV5-1 and TRBJ1-6, reads KAGVTQTPRYLIKTRGQQVTLSCSPISGHRSVSWYQQTPGQGLQFLFEYFSETQRNKGNFPGRFSGRQFSNSRSEMNVSTLELGDSALYLCASSLTGSSYNSPLHFGNGTRLTVT.

The genes are TRBV7-3 and TRBJ1-6; D is uncertain. Germline loops: CDR1 SGHTA, CDR2 FQGTGA. Deletions cut 3 bases from V and 5 bases from J, with 14 bases between. The CDR3 consists of 16 residues. The CDR3 here is CASSFFDGPNNSPLHF. CDR3 DNA: TGTGCCAGCAGCTTCTTCGACGGACCAAATAATTCACCCCTCCACTTT.

This chain joins TRBV5-1 and TRBJ2-7; 8 positions agree with TRBD1. The CDR3 consists of 14 residues. The J segment lost 6 bases and the V segment lost 6 bases, leaving 11 bases of the junction unmatched. Per the germline V gene, CDR1 is SGHRS and CDR2 is YFSETQ. This CDR3 reads CASTFTGQGFEQYF. In DNA, the CDR3 is TGCGCCAGCACCTTTACCGGACAGGGATTCGAGCAGTACTTC.

V usage is TRBV2 and J usage is TRBJ2-2, with TRBD1 identical over 8 bases. J was trimmed by 1 base and V by 11 bases; bases with no gene match: 6. The germline gives CDR1 SNHLY, CDR2 FYNNEI. The CDR3 sequence is 14 residues long. The CDR3, as DNA: TGTGCCGTTCAAGGGACAGGGAACACCGGGGAGCTGTTTTTT. Protein sequence: CAVQGTGNTGELFF.

In this sample, this clone turned up a few times. The chain's CDR3 is CASMRQKNTEAFF. CDR3 DNA sequence: TGTGCCAGTATGCGACAGAAGAACACTGAAGCTTTCTTT. The chain links TRBV19 to TRBJ1-1, with D maybe TRBD1 (5 bases). V lost 7 bases, J lost 1 base, and 10 bases lay in between. CDR1 is LNHDA, CDR2 SQIVND, per germline (reference sequence). There are 13 residues in the CDR3. Looking up the rest from reference TRBV19 and TRBJ1-1 gives the full variable domain: DGGITQSPKYLFRKEGQNVTLSCEQNLNHDAMYWYRQDPGQGLRLIYYSQIVNDFQKGDIAEGYSVSREKKESFPLTVTSAQKNPTAFYLCASMRQKNTEAFFGQGTRLTVV.

This clone was seen only once. V usage is TRBV7-8 and J usage is TRBJ2-1; the D gene is possibly TRBD2 (6 bases). The CDR3 is 15 residues long. Germline CDR1 is SGHVS and CDR2 is FQNEAQ. The V end lost 5 bases, the J end lost 8 bases, and 19 bases lay between the germline ends. CDR3 region: CASSTGILVADEQFF. The CDR3 DNA is TGTGCCAGCAGCACCGGGATACTGGTAGCGGATGAGCAGTTCTTC. The full variable domain, rest sourced from reference TRBV7-8 and TRBJ2-1, is GAGVSQSPRYKVAKRGQDVALRCDPISGHVSLFWYQQALGQGPEFLTYFQNEAQLDKSGLPSDRFFAERPEGSVSTLKIQRTQQEDSAVYLCASSTGILVADEQFFGPGTRLTVL.

The chain recombines TRBV7-8 with TRBJ2-7; possible D gene TRBD2, 6 bases. The V gene's germline CDR1 is SGHVS and CDR2 FQNEAQ. V was trimmed by 5 bases and J by 6 bases, leaving 17 bases between them. The CDR3 sequence is 14 residues long. The CDR3 region has the DNA TGTGCCAGCAGCCCGGAGATGACGGAGGGCGAGCAGTACGTC. This encodes CASSPEMTEGEQYV.